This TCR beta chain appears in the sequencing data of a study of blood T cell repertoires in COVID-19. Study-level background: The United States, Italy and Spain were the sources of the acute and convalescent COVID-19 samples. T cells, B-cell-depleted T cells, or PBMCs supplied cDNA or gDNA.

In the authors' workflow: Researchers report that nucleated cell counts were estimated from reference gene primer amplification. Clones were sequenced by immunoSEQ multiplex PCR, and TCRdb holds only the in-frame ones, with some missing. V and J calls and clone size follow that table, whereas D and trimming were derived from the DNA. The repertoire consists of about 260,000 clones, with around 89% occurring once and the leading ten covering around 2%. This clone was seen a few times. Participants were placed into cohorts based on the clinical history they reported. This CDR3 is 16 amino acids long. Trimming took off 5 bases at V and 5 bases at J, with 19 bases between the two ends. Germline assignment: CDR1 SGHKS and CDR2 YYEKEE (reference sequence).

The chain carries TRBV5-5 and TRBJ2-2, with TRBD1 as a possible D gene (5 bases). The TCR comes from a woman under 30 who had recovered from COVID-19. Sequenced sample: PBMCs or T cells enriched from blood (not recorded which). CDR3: CASRSIRDSGTGELFF. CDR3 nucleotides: TGTGCCAGCAGGTCTATCCGTGACAGTGGGACCGGGGAGCTGTTTTTT.